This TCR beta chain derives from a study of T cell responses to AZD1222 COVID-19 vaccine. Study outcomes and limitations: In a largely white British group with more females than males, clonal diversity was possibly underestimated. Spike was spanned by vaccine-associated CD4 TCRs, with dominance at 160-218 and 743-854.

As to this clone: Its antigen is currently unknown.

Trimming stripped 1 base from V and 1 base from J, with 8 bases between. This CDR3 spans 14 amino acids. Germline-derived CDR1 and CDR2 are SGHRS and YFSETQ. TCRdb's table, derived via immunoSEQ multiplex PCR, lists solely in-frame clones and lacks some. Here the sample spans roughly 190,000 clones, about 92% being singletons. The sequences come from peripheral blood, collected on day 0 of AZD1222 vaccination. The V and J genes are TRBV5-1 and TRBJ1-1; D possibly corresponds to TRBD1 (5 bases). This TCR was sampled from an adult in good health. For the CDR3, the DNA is TGCGCCAGCAGCTTGCTGCAGGGGAACACTGAAGCTTTCTTT. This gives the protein CASSLLQGNTEAFF.